The 31 T cell receptor beta chains given below trace back to one sample, sequenced in a study of cytotoxic CD8 clonotypes in ibrutinib-treated CLL. Some clones are missing from TCRdb's copy, which holds only in-frame ones; the method was immunoSEQ multiplex PCR. The sample records over 70,000 clones, about 86% being singletons. Sequenced here: PBMCs, sampled before ibrutinib treatment. These receptors all come from a human donor with chronic lymphocytic leukemia.

This sequence joins TRBV15 and TRBJ1-1; D gene ambiguous. CDR3 length equals 14 residues. Deletions cut 5 bases from V and 3 bases from J, with 13 bases between. Germline CDR1 LNHNV, CDR2 YYDKDF (reference sequence). CDR3 sequence (DNA): TGTGCCACCAGCCTCCGGGCGTGGGACACTGAAGCTTTCTTT. Protein: CATSLRAWDTEAFF.

The chain joins TRBV6-1 to TRBJ2-3; TRBD2 matches 8 bases. The V segment lost 3 bases and the J segment 1 base; nucleotides outside the gene matches: 9. This CDR3 is built from 17 residues. Germline V gene lookup returns CDR1 MNHNS and CDR2 SASEGT. The CDR3 DNA reads as TGTGCCAGCAGTGACGGCTTCCCGGGAGGGGGCACAGATACGCAGTATTTT. Translating gives CASSDGFPGGGTDTQYF.

The chain uses TRBV7-8 and TRBJ1-3; D unclear. The CDR3 has 16 residues. Germline CDR1 reads SGHVS; CDR2 reads FQNEAQ. V was clipped by 1 base and J by 4 bases, with 14 bases between them. CDR3 DNA: TGTGCCAGCAGCTTAGTCGTGATGGCGTCCGGAAACACCATATATTTT. Its translation is CASSLVVMASGNTIYF.

The rearrangement links TRBV9 to TRBJ2-1, with D unresolved. The CDR3 runs 15 residues. The ends were cut back, 2 bases at V and 0 bases at J, with 9 bases in the middle. Germline-derived CDR1 and CDR2 are SGDLS and YYNGEE. This chain's CDR3 is CASSVDPSSYNEQFF. CDR3 coding DNA: TGTGCCAGCAGCGTTGACCCGAGCTCCTACAATGAGCAGTTCTTC.

The V and J genes are TRBV4-2 and TRBJ2-1, with TRBD2 matching over 16 bases. The CDR3 consists of 20 residues. V lost 4 bases, J lost 6 bases, and 15 bases stayed unmatched. Germline lookup yields CDR1 LGHNA and CDR2 YNFKEQ. CDR3 sequence (DNA): TGTGCCAGCAGCCCCGTTAGCCCGGGACTAGCGGGAGGGGATGTCAATGAGCAGTTCTTC. This sequence encodes CASSPVSPGLAGGDVNEQFF.

This clone was picked up a small number of times. The chain employs TRBV16 and TRBJ2-5; D ambiguous. The germline gives CDR1 KGHSY, CDR2 FQNENV. Trimming pared 4 bases from V and 1 base from J, leaving 7 bases between. The CDR3 is made up of 13 amino acids. DNA for the CDR3: TGTGCCAGCAGCCGCCCAGGCCAAGAGACCCAGTACTTC. As protein: CASSRPGQETQYF.

For this clone: This sample includes further DNA sequences coding for the same CDR3. The chain employs TRBV7-3 and TRBJ2-3; D is unresolved. Per germline, CDR1 SGHTA and CDR2 FQGTGA. With 4 bases removed from V and 2 bases from J, the gap between germline ends came to 4 bases. This CDR3 region has 12 residues. The CDR3, as DNA: TGTGCCAGCAGCTCTGTCACAGATACGCAGTATTTT. Amino acids: CASSSVTDTQYF.

This chain connects TRBV20-1 to TRBJ1-2; D gene ambiguous. V shed 5 bases and J shed 6 bases, with 7 bases lying between them. This CDR3 has 10 amino acids. Germline-derived CDR1 and CDR2 are DFQATT and SNEGSKA (reference sequence). The CDR3 reads CSASSNGYTF. CDR3 sequence (DNA): TGCAGTGCTTCGTCGAATGGCTACACCTTC.

CDR3 residues: CASSLVDRGLQETQYF. CDR3 nucleotide sequence: TGTGCCAGCAGCTTAGTGGACAGGGGACTCCAAGAGACCCAGTACTTC. V usage is TRBV7-9 and J usage is TRBJ2-5; 9 bases are shared with TRBD1. In germline, CDR1 is SEHNR, CDR2 FQNEAQ (reference sequence). Unmatched junction bases numbered 4, after V lost 1 base and J lost 1 base. The CDR3 has 16 amino acids.

The chain couples TRBV6-6 to TRBJ2-3; D possibly corresponds to TRBD1 (5 bases). Germline V gene lookup returns CDR1 MNHNY and CDR2 SVGAGI (reference sequence). This CDR3 has 12 amino acids. Trimming took off 4 bases at V and 5 bases at J, with 7 bases between the two ends. The CDR3 nucleotides are TGTGCCAGCAGTTCAGGGAAAGATACGCAGTATTTT. Translation: CASSSGKDTQYF.

The chain employs TRBV6-5 and TRBJ2-1; 9 bases line up with TRBD2. V gave up 2 bases and J gave up 5 bases; unmatched junction bases: 7. The CDR3 runs 16 residues. Germline V gives CDR1 MNHEY, CDR2 SVGAGI. The CDR3 nucleotides are TGTGCCAGCAGTTACACCGGGACTAGCATCCACAATGAGCAGTTCTTC. It encodes CASSYTGTSIHNEQFF.

The V call is TRBV30, the J call TRBJ2-6, with D unclear. Deletions cut 5 bases from V and 1 base from J, with 9 bases between. This CDR3 has 14 residues. Germline V gene sequence: CDR1 GTSNPN, CDR2 SVGIG (reference sequence). The chain's CDR3 is CAWGSGSGANVLTF. In DNA, the CDR3 is TGTGCCTGGGGTTCAGGTTCTGGGGCCAACGTCCTGACTTTC.

The V gene is TRBV7-3, the J gene TRBJ2-1; D remains ambiguous. In germline, CDR1 is SGHTA, CDR2 FQGTGA. This CDR3 has 14 residues. V was cut by 2 bases and J by 0 bases, with 5 bases left in between. In DNA, the CDR3 is TGTGCCAGCAGCTTAGGGGTCTCCTACAATGAGCAGTTCTTC. Encoded protein: CASSLGVSYNEQFF.

The V and J genes are TRBV11-2 and TRBJ2-5; D gene unclear. Trimming shortened V by 1 base and J by 2 bases, and 2 bases separated the two germline ends. The CDR3 contains 12 residues. The V gene's germline CDR1 is SGHAT and CDR2 FQNNGV. Here the CDR3 reads CASSLAQETQYF. The CDR3 nucleotides are TGTGCCAGCAGCTTAGCTCAAGAGACCCAGTACTTC.

The CDR3 sequence is CASSYPQASGFGEQYF. The CDR3 nucleotides are TGTGCCAGCAGTTACCCCCAGGCTAGCGGGTTCGGCGAGCAGTACTTC. The chain recombines TRBV6-6 with TRBJ2-7; 8 bases align to TRBD2. J lost 6 bases, V lost 2 bases, and 12 bases had no gene match. The CDR3 totals 16 residues. Per germline, CDR1 MNHNY and CDR2 SVGAGI (reference sequence).

The chain combines TRBV5-4 with TRBJ2-3; tentatively, D is TRBD2 (6 bases). V dropped 0 bases and J dropped 2 bases, with 10 bases sitting between them. Germline V CDR1 and CDR2: SGHNT, YYREEE (reference sequence). CDR3 size: 15 residues. The CDR3: CASSLAGALTDTQYF. Here the CDR3 DNA reads TGTGCCAGCAGCTTGGCGGGAGCACTCACAGATACGCAGTATTTT. The whole variable domain, filled in from reference TRBV5-4 and TRBJ2-3, reads ETGVTQSPTHLIKTRGQQVTLRCSSQSGHNTVSWYQQALGQGPQFIFQYYREEENGRGNFPPRFSGLQFPNYSSELNVNALELDDSALYLCASSLAGALTDTQYFGPGTRLTVL.

The CDR3 DNA reads as TGCAGCGTTGAAGACCGAATACAGGTGGCCTCCTATGGCTACACCTTC. Residues: CSVEDRIQVASYGYTF. The gene calls are TRBV29-1 and TRBJ1-2; tentatively, D is TRBD1 (5 bases). Germline V gene data show CDR1 as SQVTM and CDR2 as ANQGSEA. The germline V and J ends were trimmed by 0 bases and 4 bases, with 18 bases remaining between them. The CDR3 has 16 residues.

The chain uses TRBV19 and TRBJ2-1; 15 positions match TRBD2. Germline V gives CDR1 LNHDA, CDR2 SQIVND (reference sequence). The CDR3 contains 18 residues. The V segment lost 7 bases and the J segment 6 bases; nucleotides outside the gene matches: 13. CDR3 nucleotide sequence: TGTGCCAGTAAAGCACGGACTAGCGGGAGGGCATTTCTCAATGAGCAGTTCTTC. This sequence encodes CASKARTSGRAFLNEQFF.

The rearrangement links TRBV23-1 to TRBJ1-3; perhaps TRBD1 as D (5 bases). TRBV23-1 is placed among ORFs of uncertain function. The germline V and J ends were trimmed by 2 bases and 0 bases, with 8 bases remaining between them. This CDR3 is built from 15 residues. The CDR3 DNA reads TGCGCCAGCAGTCAAGACAGCCTCTCTGGAAACACCATATATTTT. Protein: CASSQDSLSGNTIYF.

This chain links TRBV6-5 with TRBJ1-1; no reliable D call. The CDR3 is 14 residues long. Germline CDR1 MNHEY, CDR2 SVGAGI. Trimming removed 7 bases at V and 6 bases at J, with 18 bases between. CDR3 amino acids: CASIPREGRSEAFF. The CDR3, as DNA: TGTGCCAGCATCCCAAGGGAGGGTCGGTCTGAAGCTTTCTTT.

V gene TRBV27 combines with J gene TRBJ2-2; D is unresolved. The CDR3 loop spans 16 amino acids. The germline V and J ends were trimmed by 5 bases and 0 bases, with 13 bases remaining between them. Looked up from germline, CDR1 is MNHEY and CDR2 is SMNVEV (reference sequence). DNA of the CDR3: TGTGCCAGCAGTCACCTCGGAACGGCGAACACCGGGGAGCTGTTTTTT. Translation: CASSHLGTANTGELFF.

V usage is TRBV5-1 and J usage is TRBJ1-1; 7 bases align to TRBD1. Germline V lookup: CDR1 SGHRS, CDR2 YFSETQ. Losses at the gene ends were 2 bases for V and 4 bases for J; bases not matched to a gene: 11. This CDR3 comprises 16 residues. The CDR3 DNA reads TGCGCCAGCAGCTTCGCAACAGGGGAGCTGAGCACTGAAGCTTTCTTT. Protein product: CASSFATGELSTEAFF.

The genes are TRBV19 and TRBJ2-7; 10 bases map to TRBD1. Germline CDR1 reads LNHDA; CDR2 reads SQIVND (reference sequence). The J segment lost 4 bases and the V segment lost 3 bases, leaving 9 bases of the junction unmatched. This CDR3 comprises 16 residues. This CDR3 is CASSIRVGQGDYEQYF. The CDR3 region has the DNA TGTGCCAGTAGTATTCGAGTAGGACAGGGGGATTACGAGCAGTACTTC.

CDR3 loop: CAWSVHQGSNGYTF. DNA for the CDR3: TGTGCCTGGAGTGTACATCAGGGGTCGAATGGCTACACCTTC. The rearrangement uses TRBV30 and TRBJ1-2; perhaps TRBD1 as D (6 bases). Per the germline V gene, CDR1 is GTSNPN and CDR2 is SVGIG (reference sequence). The CDR3 consists of 14 residues. Trimming shortened V by 0 bases and J by 6 bases, and 14 bases separated the two germline ends.

The CDR3 DNA reads TGTGCCAGCAGCTTAGAAGTTTCGGCATACACCTTC. Amino acids: CASSLEVSAYTF. The chain carries TRBV11-3 and TRBJ1-2, with D uncertain. Per germline, CDR1 SGHNT and CDR2 YENEEA. The CDR3 covers 12 residues. V lost 0 bases and J 11 bases, leaving 10 bases between the germline ends.

The genes are TRBV10-1 and TRBJ2-1, with no clear D. V was cut by 2 bases and J by 7 bases, with 15 bases left in between. The length of the CDR3 is 15 residues. The germline V gene has CDR1 WNHNN and CDR2 SYGVQD (reference sequence). The CDR3 here is CASSEARNTRNEQFF. DNA of the CDR3: TGCGCCAGCAGTGAGGCTAGAAACACGCGTAATGAGCAGTTCTTC.

V usage is TRBV29-1 and J usage is TRBJ1-1; 7 nucleotides align to TRBD1. Germline-derived CDR1 and CDR2 are SQVTM and ANQGSEA. The CDR3 is 12 residues long. J was trimmed by 1 base and V by 7 bases; bases with no gene match: 3. The CDR3 bases are TGCAGCGACCGGACAGGGAACACTGAAGCTTTCTTT. Translated, it gives CSDRTGNTEAFF.

This chain joins TRBV19 and TRBJ2-1; 13 bases map to TRBD2. Losses at the gene ends were 6 bases for V and 6 bases for J; bases not matched to a gene: 14. CDR3 length: 18 amino acids. Germline V gene lookup returns CDR1 LNHDA and CDR2 SQIVND (reference sequence). The CDR3 is CASSDTWTSGSPFNEQFF. CDR3 DNA: TGTGCCAGTAGCGACACATGGACTAGCGGGAGCCCTTTCAATGAGCAGTTCTTC.

This rearrangement joins TRBV4-1 to TRBJ2-7, with D possibly TRBD2 on 5 matching bases. V lost 1 base and J 3 bases, leaving 19 bases between the germline ends. The V gene's germline CDR1 is MGHRA and CDR2 YSYEKL. CDR3 length: 17 amino acids. CDR3 protein: CASSQGDRSGAFYEQYF. The CDR3 DNA follows: TGCGCCAGCAGCCAAGGTGACCGGAGCGGAGCCTTCTACGAGCAGTACTTC.

The table lists this clone with a count of one. CDR3 nucleotide sequence: TGCGCCAGCAGTAAAGACCCCTCCTACGAGCAGTACTTC. This encodes CASSKDPSYEQYF. The chain couples TRBV10-1 to TRBJ2-7; no reliable D call. The germline V and J ends were trimmed by 5 bases and 0 bases, with 8 bases remaining between them. CDR1 WNHNN and CDR2 SYGVQD come from the germline V gene (reference sequence). The CDR3 length is 13 residues.

The chain couples TRBV6-5 to TRBJ2-7; D gene uncertain. Germline V gives CDR1 MNHEY, CDR2 SVGAGI. Trimming removed 0 bases from V and 4 bases from J, with 16 bases in between. CDR3 length equals 16 residues. CDR3 DNA: TGTGCCAGCAGTTACTCCAGGCCCGTCGAATATTACGAGCAGTACTTC. It is translated as CASSYSRPVEYYEQYF.